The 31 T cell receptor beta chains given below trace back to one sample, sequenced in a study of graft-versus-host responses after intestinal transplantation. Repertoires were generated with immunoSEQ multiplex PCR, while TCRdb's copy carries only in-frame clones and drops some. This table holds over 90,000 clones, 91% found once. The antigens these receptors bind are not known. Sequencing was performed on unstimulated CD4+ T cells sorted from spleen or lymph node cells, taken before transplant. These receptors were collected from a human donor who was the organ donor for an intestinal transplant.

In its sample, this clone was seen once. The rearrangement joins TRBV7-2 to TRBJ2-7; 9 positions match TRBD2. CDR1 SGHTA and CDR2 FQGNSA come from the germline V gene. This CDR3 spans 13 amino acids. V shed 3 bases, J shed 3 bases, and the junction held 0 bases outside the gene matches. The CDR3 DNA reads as TGTGCCAGCAGCTTTAGCGGGGGCTACGAGCAGTACTTC. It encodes CASSFSGGYEQYF.

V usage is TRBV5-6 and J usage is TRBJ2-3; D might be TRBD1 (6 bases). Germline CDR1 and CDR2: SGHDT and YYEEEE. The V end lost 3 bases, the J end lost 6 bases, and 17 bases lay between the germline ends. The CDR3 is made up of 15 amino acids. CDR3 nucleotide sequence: TGTGCCAGCAGCTGGAGGACAGCTCACACCGATACGCAGTATTTT. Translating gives CASSWRTAHTDTQYF. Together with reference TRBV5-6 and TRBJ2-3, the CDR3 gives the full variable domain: DAGVTQSPTHLIKTRGQQVTLRCSPKSGHDTVSWYQQALGQGPQFIFQYYEEEERQRGNFPDRFSGHQFPNYSSELNVNALLLGDSALYLCASSWRTAHTDTQYFGPGTRLTVL.

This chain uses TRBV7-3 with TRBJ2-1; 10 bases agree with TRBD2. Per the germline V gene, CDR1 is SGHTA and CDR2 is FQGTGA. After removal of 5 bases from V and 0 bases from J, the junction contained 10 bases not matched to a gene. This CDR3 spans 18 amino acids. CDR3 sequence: CASSHPSSGGLSYNEQFF. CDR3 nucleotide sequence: TGTGCCAGCAGCCACCCTTCTAGCGGGGGCCTCTCCTACAATGAGCAGTTCTTC.

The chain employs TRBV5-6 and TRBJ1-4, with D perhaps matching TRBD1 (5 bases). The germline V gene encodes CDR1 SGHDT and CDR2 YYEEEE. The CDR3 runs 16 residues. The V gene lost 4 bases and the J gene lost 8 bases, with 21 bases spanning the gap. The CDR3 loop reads CASSLRLREVEEKLFF. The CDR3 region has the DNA TGTGCCAGCAGCCTACGACTCAGGGAAGTAGAAGAAAAACTGTTTTTT.

The CDR3 sequence: CASSIGLAGNTGELFF. DNA of the CDR3: TGTGCCAGCAGTATCGGACTAGCGGGGAACACCGGGGAGCTGTTTTTT. The chain uses TRBV5-4 and TRBJ2-2; 11 positions agree with TRBD2. Per the germline V gene, CDR1 is SGHNT and CDR2 is YYREEE (reference sequence). The ends lost 5 bases at V and 1 base at J; junction bases unmatched: 4. The CDR3 consists of 16 residues.

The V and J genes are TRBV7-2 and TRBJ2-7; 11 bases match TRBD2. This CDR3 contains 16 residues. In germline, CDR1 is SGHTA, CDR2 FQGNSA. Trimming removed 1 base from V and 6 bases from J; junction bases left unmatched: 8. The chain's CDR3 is CASSLGLAGGVSEQYF. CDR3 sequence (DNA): TGTGCCAGCAGCTTAGGGCTAGCGGGGGGAGTCAGCGAGCAGTACTTC.

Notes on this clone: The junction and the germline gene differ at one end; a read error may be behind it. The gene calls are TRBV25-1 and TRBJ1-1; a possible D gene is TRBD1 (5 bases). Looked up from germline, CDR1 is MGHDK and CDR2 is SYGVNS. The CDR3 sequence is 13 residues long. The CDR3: CASSEPGNSEAFF. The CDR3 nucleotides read TGTGCCAGCAGTGAACCAGGGAACTCTGAAGCTTTCTTT.

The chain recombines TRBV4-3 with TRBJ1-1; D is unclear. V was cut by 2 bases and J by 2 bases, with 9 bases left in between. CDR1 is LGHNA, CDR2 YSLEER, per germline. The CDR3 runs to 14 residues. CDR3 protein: CASSQIRTNTEAFF. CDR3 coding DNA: TGCGCCAGCAGCCAAATACGGACTAACACTGAAGCTTTCTTT.

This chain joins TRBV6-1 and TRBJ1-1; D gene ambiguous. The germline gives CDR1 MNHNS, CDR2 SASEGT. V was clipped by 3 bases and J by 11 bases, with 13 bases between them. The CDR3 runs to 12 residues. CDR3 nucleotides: TGTGCCAGCAGTGACCGACGGGTTGAGGCTTTCTTT. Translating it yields CASSDRRVEAFF.

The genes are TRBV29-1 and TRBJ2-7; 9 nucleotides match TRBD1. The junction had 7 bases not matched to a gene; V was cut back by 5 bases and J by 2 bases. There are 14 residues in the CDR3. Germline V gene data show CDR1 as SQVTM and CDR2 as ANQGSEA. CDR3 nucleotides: TGCAGCGTTCGACAGGGGGTTACTCCCTACGAGCAGTACTTC. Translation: CSVRQGVTPYEQYF.

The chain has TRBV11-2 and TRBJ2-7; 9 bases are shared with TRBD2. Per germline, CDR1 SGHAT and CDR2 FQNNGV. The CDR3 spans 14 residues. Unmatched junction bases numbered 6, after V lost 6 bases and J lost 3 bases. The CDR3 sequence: CASRRSSGVYEQYF. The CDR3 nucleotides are TGTGCCAGCAGGCGATCTAGCGGGGTCTACGAGCAGTACTTC.

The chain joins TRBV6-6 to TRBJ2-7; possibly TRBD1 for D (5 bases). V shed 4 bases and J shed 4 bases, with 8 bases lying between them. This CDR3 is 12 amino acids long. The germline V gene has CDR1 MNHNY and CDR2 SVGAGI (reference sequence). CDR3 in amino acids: CASSSRGYEQYF. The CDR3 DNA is TGTGCCAGCAGTTCTAGGGGATACGAGCAGTACTTC.

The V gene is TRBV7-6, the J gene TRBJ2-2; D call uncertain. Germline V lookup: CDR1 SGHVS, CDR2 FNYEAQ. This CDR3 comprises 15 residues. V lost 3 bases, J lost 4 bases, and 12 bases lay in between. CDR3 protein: CASSFGGTLTGELFF. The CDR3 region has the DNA TGTGCCAGCAGCTTTGGCGGTACCCTCACCGGGGAGCTGTTTTTT.

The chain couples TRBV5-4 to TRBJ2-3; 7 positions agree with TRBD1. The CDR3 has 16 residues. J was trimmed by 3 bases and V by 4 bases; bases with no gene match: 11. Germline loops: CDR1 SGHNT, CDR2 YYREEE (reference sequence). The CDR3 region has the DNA TGTGCCAGCAGCCAGATGACAGGGATGCGGACAGATACGCAGTATTTT. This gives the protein CASSQMTGMRTDTQYF.

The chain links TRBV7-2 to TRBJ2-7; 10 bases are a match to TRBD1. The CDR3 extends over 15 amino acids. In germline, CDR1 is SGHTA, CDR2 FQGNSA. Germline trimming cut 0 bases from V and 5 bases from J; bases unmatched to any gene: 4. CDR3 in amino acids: CASSLASGQGNEQYF. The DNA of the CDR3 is TGTGCCAGCAGCTTAGCTTCGGGACAGGGGAACGAGCAGTACTTC.

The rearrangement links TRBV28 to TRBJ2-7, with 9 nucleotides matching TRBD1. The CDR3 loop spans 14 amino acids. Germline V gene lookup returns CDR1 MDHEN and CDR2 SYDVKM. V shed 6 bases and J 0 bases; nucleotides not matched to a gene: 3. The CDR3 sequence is CASRMGQGSYEQYF. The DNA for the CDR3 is TGTGCCAGCAGAATGGGACAGGGCTCCTACGAGCAGTACTTC.

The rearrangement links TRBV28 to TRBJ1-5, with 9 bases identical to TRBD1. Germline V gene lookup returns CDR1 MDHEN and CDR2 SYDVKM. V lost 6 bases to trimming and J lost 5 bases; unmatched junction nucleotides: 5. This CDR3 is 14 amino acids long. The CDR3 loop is CASSRDRGYQPQHF. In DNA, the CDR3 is TGTGCCAGCAGCCGAGACAGGGGGTATCAGCCCCAGCATTTT.

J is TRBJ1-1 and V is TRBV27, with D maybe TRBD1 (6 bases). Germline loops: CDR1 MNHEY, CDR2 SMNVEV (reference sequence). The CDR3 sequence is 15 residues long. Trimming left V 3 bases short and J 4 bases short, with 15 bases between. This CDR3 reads CASSFWGGLGTEAFF. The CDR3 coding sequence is TGTGCCAGCAGTTTCTGGGGGGGCCTGGGCACTGAAGCTTTCTTT.

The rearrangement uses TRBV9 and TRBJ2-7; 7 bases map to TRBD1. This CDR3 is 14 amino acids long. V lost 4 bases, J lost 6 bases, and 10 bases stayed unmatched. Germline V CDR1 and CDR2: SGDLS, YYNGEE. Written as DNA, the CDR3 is TGTGCCAGCAGCCCCCGACAGGGTCAGGGCGAGCAGTACTTC. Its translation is CASSPRQGQGEQYF.

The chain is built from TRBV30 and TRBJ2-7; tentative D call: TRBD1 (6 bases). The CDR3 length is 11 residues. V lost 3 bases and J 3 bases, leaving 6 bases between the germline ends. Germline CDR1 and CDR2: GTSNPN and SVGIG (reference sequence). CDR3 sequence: CAWRDSYEQYF. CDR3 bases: TGTGCCTGGAGGGACAGCTACGAGCAGTACTTC.

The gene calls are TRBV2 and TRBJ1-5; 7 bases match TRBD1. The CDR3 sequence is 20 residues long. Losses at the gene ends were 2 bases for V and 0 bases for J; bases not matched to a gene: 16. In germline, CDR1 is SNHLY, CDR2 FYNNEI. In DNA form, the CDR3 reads TGTGCCAGCAGTGAATGGGGTCGGATGGGACAGTTCCTTAGCAATCAGCCCCAGCATTTT. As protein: CASSEWGRMGQFLSNQPQHF.

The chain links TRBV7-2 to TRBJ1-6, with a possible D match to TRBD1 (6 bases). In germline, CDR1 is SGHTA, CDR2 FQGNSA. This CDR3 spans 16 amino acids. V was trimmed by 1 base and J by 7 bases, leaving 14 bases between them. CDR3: CASSLEQQGLNSPLHF. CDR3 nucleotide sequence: TGTGCCAGCAGCTTAGAGCAGCAGGGGCTCAATTCACCCCTCCACTTT.

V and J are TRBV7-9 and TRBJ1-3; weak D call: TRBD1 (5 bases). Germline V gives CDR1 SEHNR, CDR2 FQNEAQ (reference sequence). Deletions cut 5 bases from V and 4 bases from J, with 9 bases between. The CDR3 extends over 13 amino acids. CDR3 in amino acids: CASSANRGNTIYF. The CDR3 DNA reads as TGTGCCAGCAGCGCCAACAGGGGAAACACCATATATTTT. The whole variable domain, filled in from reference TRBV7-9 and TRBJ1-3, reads DTGVSQNPRHKITKRGQNVTFRCDPISEHNRLYWYRQTLGQGPEFLTYFQNEAQLEKSRLLSDRFSAERPKGSFSTLEIQRTEQGDSAMYLCASSANRGNTIYFGEGSWLTVV.

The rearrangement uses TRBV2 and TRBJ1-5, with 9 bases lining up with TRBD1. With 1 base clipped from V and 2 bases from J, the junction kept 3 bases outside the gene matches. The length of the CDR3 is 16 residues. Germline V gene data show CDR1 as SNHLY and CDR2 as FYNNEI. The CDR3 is CASSEDRGHGNQPQHF. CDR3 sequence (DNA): TGTGCCAGCAGTGAAGACAGGGGGCATGGCAATCAGCCCCAGCATTTT.

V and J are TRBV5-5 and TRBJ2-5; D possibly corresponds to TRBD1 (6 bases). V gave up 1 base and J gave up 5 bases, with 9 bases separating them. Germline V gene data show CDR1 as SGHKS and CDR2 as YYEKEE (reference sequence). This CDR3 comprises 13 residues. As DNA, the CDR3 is TGTGCCAGCAGCTTGTGGGGGCGGGAGACCCAGTACTTC. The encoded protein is CASSLWGRETQYF. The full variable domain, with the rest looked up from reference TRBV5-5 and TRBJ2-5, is DAGVTQSPTHLIKTRGQQVTLRCSPISGHKSVSWYQQVLGQGPQFIFQYYEKEERGRGNFPDRFSARQFPNYSSELNVNALLLGDSALYLCASSLWGRETQYFGPGTRLLVL.

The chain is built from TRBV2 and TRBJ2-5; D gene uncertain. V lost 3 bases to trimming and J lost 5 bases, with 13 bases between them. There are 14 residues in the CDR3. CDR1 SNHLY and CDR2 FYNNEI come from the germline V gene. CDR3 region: CASSDTHIRETQYF. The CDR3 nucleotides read TGTGCCAGCAGTGACACCCATATCCGGGAGACCCAGTACTTC.

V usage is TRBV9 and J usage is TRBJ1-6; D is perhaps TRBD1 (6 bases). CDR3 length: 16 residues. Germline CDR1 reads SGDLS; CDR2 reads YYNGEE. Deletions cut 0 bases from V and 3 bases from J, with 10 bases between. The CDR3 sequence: CASSVGGGRYNSPLHF. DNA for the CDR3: TGTGCCAGCAGCGTAGGGGGGGGCCGCTATAATTCACCCCTCCACTTT. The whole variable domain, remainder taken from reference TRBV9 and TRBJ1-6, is DSGVTQTPKHLITATGQRVTLRCSPRSGDLSVYWYQQSLDQGLQFLIQYYNGEERAKGNILERFSAQQFPDLHSELNLSSLELGDSALYFCASSVGGGRYNSPLHFGNGTRLTVT.

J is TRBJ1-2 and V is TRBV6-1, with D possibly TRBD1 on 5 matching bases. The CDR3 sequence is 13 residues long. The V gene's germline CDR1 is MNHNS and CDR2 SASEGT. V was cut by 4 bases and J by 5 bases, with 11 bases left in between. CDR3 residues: CASSVTGPYGYTF. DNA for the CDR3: TGTGCCAGCAGTGTTACAGGACCTTATGGCTACACCTTC.

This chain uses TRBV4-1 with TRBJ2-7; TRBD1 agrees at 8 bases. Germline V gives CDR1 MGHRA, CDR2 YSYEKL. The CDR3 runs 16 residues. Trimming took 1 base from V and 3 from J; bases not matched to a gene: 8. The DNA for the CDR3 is TGCGCCAGCAGCCAAGTATTCGACAGGGGTAGCTACGAGCAGTACTTC. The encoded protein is CASSQVFDRGSYEQYF.

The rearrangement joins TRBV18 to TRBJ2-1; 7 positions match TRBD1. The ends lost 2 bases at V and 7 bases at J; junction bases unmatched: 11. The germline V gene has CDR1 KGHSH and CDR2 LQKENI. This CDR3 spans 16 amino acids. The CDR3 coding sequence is TGTGCCAGCTCACCAAGTAGGGGGCGTTCGTGGAATGAGCAGTTCTTC. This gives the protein CASSPSRGRSWNEQFF.

The CDR3 region is CASSRQGTDQPQHF. The CDR3 DNA reads as TGTGCCAGTAGTAGACAGGGGACGGATCAGCCCCAGCATTTT. This sequence joins TRBV19 and TRBJ1-5; TRBD1 aligns across 8 bases. The CDR3 is 14 amino acids. Germline V gives CDR1 LNHDA, CDR2 SQIVND (reference sequence). J was trimmed by 5 bases and V by 4 bases; bases with no gene match: 4.